This is a list of T cell receptor beta chains from one sample in a study of TIL therapy for anti-PD-1-resistant metastatic lung cancer. TCRdb's table, derived via immunoSEQ multiplex PCR, lists solely in-frame clones and lacks some. The data contain 21,000 or so clones, about 78% of them seen just once; the ten biggest clones take up more than 6.5%. This material consisted of blood, taken at baseline. These receptors were collected from a person between 30 and 80 years old with non-small cell lung cancer. Each CDR3 is given with its conserved first and last residue. Each record gives: clone size, J gene, V gene, D gene, CDR3 DNA, CDR3 protein. A D gene is named only where the DNA matches it firmly. For some rows the clone size is stated as once, few or many, or as a class when expanded; others skip it.

abundance: NA; j_gene: TRBJ2-2; v_gene: TRBV2; d_gene: NA; CDR3nt: TGTGCCAGCAGTGTTTTGACCACCGGGGAGCTGTTTTTT; CDR3aa: CASSVLTTGELFF
abundance: NA; j_gene: TRBJ2-1; v_gene: TRBV2; d_gene: TRBD1; CDR3nt: TGTGCCAGCAGTGTAAGGGACAGGGGGTCGAATGAGCAGTTCTTC; CDR3aa: CASSVRDRGSNEQFF
abundance: NA; j_gene: TRBJ1-2; v_gene: TRBV29-1; d_gene: NA; CDR3nt: TGCAGCGTTGAAGAGTTGTCAGGGAGTGGGGGCTACACCTTC; CDR3aa: CSVEELSGSGGYTF
abundance: NA; j_gene: TRBJ2-3; v_gene: TRBV4-3; d_gene: NA; CDR3nt: TGCGCCAGCAGCCGGTCCGGGATGGCCCCAGATACGCAGTATTTT; CDR3aa: CASSRSGMAPDTQYF
abundance: NA; j_gene: TRBJ1-2; v_gene: TRBV30; d_gene: NA; CDR3nt: TGTGCCTGTCCCCGGACGGGATACTATGGCTACACCTTC; CDR3aa: CACPRTGYYGYTF
abundance: NA; j_gene: TRBJ2-7; v_gene: TRBV11-2; d_gene: NA; CDR3nt: TGTGCCAGCAGCTGGAGCTCCTACGAGCAGTACTTC; CDR3aa: CASSWSSYEQYF
abundance: NA; j_gene: TRBJ1-1; v_gene: TRBV6-6; d_gene: NA; CDR3nt: TGTGCCAGCAGTGTGAAGCACATGAACACTGAAGCTTTCTTT; CDR3aa: CASSVKHMNTEAFF
abundance: NA; j_gene: TRBJ2-5; v_gene: TRBV13; d_gene: NA; CDR3nt: TGTGCCAGCAGCTTAGGGGAGTGGGGGACCCAGTACTTC; CDR3aa: CASSLGEWGTQYF
abundance: NA; j_gene: TRBJ2-5; v_gene: TRBV19; d_gene: NA; CDR3nt: TGTGCCAGTAGCCGACACCAAGAGACCCAGTACTTC; CDR3aa: CASSRHQETQYF
abundance: NA; j_gene: TRBJ1-1; v_gene: TRBV6-4; d_gene: NA; CDR3nt: TGTGCCGGGGGGCGGTTGGCTGAAGCTTTCTTT; CDR3aa: CAGGRLAEAFF
abundance: NA; j_gene: TRBJ2-3; v_gene: TRBV19; d_gene: TRBD1; CDR3nt: TGTGCCAGTAGTATCCCGGGACAGGGGGCAGATACGCAGTATTTT; CDR3aa: CASSIPGQGADTQYF
abundance: few; j_gene: TRBJ1-2; v_gene: TRBV6-1; d_gene: NA; CDR3nt: TGTGCCAGCACTATGTGGGTCAATTTTAACTATGGCTACACCTTC; CDR3aa: CASTMWVNFNYGYTF
abundance: once; j_gene: TRBJ1-1; v_gene: TRBV7-9; d_gene: NA; CDR3nt: TGTGCCAGCGGTAACACTGAAGCTTTCTTT; CDR3aa: CASGNTEAFF
abundance: NA; j_gene: TRBJ1-2; v_gene: TRBV6-1; d_gene: NA; CDR3nt: TGTGCCAGCAGTTCCGCCTTAACGGCTAACTATGGCTACACCTTC; CDR3aa: CASSSALTANYGYTF
abundance: NA; j_gene: TRBJ2-7; v_gene: TRBV6-5; d_gene: NA; CDR3nt: TGTGCCAGCAGTTACGGCGGGACCTACGAGCAGTACTTC; CDR3aa: CASSYGGTYEQYF
abundance: NA; j_gene: TRBJ2-3; v_gene: TRBV7-8; d_gene: NA; CDR3nt: TGTGCCAGCGGGCCCCAGCGAGGAGATACGCAGTATTTT; CDR3aa: CASGPQRGDTQYF
abundance: NA; j_gene: TRBJ1-4; v_gene: TRBV7-8; d_gene: NA; CDR3nt: TGTGCCAGCAGCAATACAGGGAGAACCGAAAAACTGTTTTTT; CDR3aa: CASSNTGRTEKLFF
abundance: NA; j_gene: TRBJ1-2; v_gene: TRBV30; d_gene: TRBD1; CDR3nt: TGTGCCTGGAGTGTACAGGGGAATGGCTACACCTTC; CDR3aa: CAWSVQGNGYTF
abundance: NA; j_gene: TRBJ2-7; v_gene: TRBV6-6; d_gene: NA; CDR3nt: TGTGCCAGCAGCCCGGGACCGAGGACCTCCTACGAGCAGTACTTC; CDR3aa: CASSPGPRTSYEQYF
abundance: NA; j_gene: TRBJ2-7; v_gene: TRBV10-3; d_gene: NA; CDR3nt: TGTGCCACCTTACGGGACTCATGGTACGAGCAGTACTTC; CDR3aa: CATLRDSWYEQYF
abundance: once; j_gene: TRBJ2-7; v_gene: TRBV7-9; d_gene: NA; CDR3nt: TGTGCCAGCAGCTTATTGGCCCCGGAGGAGCAGTACTTC; CDR3aa: CASSLLAPEEQYF
abundance: NA; j_gene: TRBJ1-2; v_gene: TRBV19; d_gene: NA; CDR3nt: TGTGCCAGTAGTCGAACCAGGCACGACTATGGCTACACCTTC; CDR3aa: CASSRTRHDYGYTF
abundance: NA; j_gene: TRBJ1-4; v_gene: TRBV18; d_gene: NA; CDR3nt: TGTGCCAGCTCACGGGGCCCGGAAAAACTGTTTTTT; CDR3aa: CASSRGPEKLFF
abundance: NA; j_gene: TRBJ2-7; v_gene: TRBV9; d_gene: TRBD1; CDR3nt: TGTGCCAGCAGCGTAGGGCAGGGGGCCTACGAGCAGTACTTC; CDR3aa: CASSVGQGAYEQYF
abundance: NA; j_gene: TRBJ2-1; v_gene: TRBV18; d_gene: TRBD2; CDR3nt: TGTGCCAGCCCTGCGGGCGGGAGGAGCTCCTACAATGAGCAGTTCTTC; CDR3aa: CASPAGGRSSYNEQFF
abundance: NA; j_gene: TRBJ1-2; v_gene: TRBV11-2; d_gene: NA; CDR3nt: TGTGCCAGCAGCGAAACGGGCGGAAGCTATGGCTACACCTTC; CDR3aa: CASSETGGSYGYTF
abundance: NA; j_gene: TRBJ2-3; v_gene: TRBV29-1; d_gene: TRBD2; CDR3nt: TGCAGCCTGACTAGCGGGATAAGGGCAGATACGCAGTATTTT; CDR3aa: CSLTSGIRADTQYF
abundance: NA; j_gene: TRBJ1-5; v_gene: TRBV4-1; d_gene: NA; CDR3nt: TGCGCCAGCAGCCAAGTCCCAGGGGAGGGTCAGCCCCAGCATTTT; CDR3aa: CASSQVPGEGQPQHF
abundance: few; j_gene: TRBJ2-7; v_gene: TRBV20-1; d_gene: NA; CDR3nt: TGCAGTGCTAGGGATCGGACACGCCAGTACTTC; CDR3aa: CSARDRTRQYF
abundance: few; j_gene: TRBJ2-1; v_gene: TRBV5-4; d_gene: TRBD2; CDR3nt: TGTGCCAGCAGCTCGGGACTAGATTACAATGAGCAGTTCTTC; CDR3aa: CASSSGLDYNEQFF
abundance: NA; j_gene: TRBJ2-7; v_gene: TRBV19; d_gene: NA; CDR3nt: TGTGCCAGTAGTACCGCCCCAAGCGAGCAGTACTTC; CDR3aa: CASSTAPSEQYF
abundance: once; j_gene: TRBJ2-7; v_gene: TRBV10-3; d_gene: TRBD1; CDR3nt: TGTGCCATCAGCCGGGACAGCTACGAGCAGTACTTC; CDR3aa: CAISRDSYEQYF